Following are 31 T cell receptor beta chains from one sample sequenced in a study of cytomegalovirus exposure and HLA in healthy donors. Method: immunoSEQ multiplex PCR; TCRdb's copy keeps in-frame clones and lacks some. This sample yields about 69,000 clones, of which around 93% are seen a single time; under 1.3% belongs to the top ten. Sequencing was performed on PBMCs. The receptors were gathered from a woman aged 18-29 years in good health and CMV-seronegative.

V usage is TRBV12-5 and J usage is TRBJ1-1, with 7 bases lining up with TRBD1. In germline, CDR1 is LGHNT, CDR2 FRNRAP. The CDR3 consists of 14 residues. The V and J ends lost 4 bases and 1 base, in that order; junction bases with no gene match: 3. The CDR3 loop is CASGSGQSNTEAFF. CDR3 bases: TGTGCTAGTGGTTCGGGACAGTCGAACACTGAAGCTTTCTTT.

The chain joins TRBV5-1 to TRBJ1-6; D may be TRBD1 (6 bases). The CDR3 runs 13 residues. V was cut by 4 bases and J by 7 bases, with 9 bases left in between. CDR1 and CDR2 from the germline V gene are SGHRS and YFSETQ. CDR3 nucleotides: TGCGCCAGCAGCCCCACAGGGAATTCACCCCTCCACTTT. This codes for CASSPTGNSPLHF.

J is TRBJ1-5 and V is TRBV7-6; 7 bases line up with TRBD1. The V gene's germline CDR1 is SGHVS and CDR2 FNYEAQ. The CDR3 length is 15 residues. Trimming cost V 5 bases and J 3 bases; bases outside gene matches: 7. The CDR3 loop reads CASSRRQGLNQPQHF. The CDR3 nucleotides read TGTGCCAGCAGCCGGAGACAGGGTCTCAATCAGCCCCAGCATTTT.

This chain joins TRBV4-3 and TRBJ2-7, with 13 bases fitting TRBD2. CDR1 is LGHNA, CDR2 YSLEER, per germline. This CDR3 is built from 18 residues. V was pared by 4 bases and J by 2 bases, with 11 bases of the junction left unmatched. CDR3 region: CASSLLGTSGARTYEQYF. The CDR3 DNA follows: TGCGCCAGCAGCCTCCTAGGGACTAGCGGGGCCCGGACCTACGAGCAGTACTTC.

The CDR3 sequence is CASGDRTGMGNYGYTF. Written as DNA, the CDR3 is TGTGCCAGCGGCGACAGGACAGGGATGGGTAACTATGGCTACACCTTC. The chain is built from TRBV27 and TRBJ1-2, with 8 bases fitting TRBD1. There are 16 residues in the CDR3. CDR1 is MNHEY, CDR2 SMNVEV, per germline (reference sequence). The ends lost 8 bases at V and 1 base at J; junction bases unmatched: 12.

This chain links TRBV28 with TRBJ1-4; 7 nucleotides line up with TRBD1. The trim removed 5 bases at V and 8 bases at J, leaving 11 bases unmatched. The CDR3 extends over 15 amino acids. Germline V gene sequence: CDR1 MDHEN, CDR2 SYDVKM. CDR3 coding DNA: TGTGCCAGCAGTGAACGACAGGGTGGACGCGAAAAACTGTTTTTT. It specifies CASSERQGGREKLFF.

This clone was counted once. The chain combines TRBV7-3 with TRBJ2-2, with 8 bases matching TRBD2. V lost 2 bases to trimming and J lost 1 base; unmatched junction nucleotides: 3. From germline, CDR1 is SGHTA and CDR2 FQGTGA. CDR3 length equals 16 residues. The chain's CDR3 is CASSLDGRGNTGELFF. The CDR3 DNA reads TGTGCCAGCAGCTTAGACGGGAGGGGGAACACCGGGGAGCTGTTTTTT.

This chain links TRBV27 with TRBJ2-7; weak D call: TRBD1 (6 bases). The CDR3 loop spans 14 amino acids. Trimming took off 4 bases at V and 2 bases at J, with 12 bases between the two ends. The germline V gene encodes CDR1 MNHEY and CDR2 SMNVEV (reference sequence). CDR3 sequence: CASSSGVGAYEQYF. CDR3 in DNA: TGTGCCAGCAGTTCAGGGGTGGGGGCCTACGAGCAGTACTTC.

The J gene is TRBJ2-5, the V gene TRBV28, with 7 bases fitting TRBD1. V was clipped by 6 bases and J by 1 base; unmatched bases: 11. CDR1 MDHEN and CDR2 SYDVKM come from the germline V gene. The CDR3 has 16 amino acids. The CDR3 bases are TGTGCCAGCAGGCCGATATCTTGGGACAGCCAAGAGACCCAGTACTTC. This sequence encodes CASRPISWDSQETQYF.

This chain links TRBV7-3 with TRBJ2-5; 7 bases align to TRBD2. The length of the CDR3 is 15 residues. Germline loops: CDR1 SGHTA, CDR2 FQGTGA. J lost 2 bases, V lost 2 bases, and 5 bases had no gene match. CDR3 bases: TGTGCCAGCAGCTTACGCGCTAGCGGACAAGAGACCCAGTACTTC. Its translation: CASSLRASGQETQYF.

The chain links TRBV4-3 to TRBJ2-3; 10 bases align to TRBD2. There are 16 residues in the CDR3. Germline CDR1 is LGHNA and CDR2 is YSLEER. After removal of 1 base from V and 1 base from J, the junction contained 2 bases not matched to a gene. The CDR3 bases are TGCGCCAGCAGCCAAGGGACTAGCGGCGGCACAGATACGCAGTATTTT. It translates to CASSQGTSGGTDTQYF.

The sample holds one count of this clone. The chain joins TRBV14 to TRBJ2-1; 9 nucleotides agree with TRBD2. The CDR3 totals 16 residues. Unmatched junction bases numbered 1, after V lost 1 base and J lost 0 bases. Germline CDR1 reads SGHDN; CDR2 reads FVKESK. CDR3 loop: CASSQVGLASYNEQFF. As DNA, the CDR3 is TGTGCCAGCAGCCAAGTGGGACTAGCCTCCTACAATGAGCAGTTCTTC.

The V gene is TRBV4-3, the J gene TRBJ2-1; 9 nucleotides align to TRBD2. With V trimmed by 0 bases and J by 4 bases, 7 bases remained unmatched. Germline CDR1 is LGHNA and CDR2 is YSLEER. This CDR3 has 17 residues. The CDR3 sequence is CASSQDGRGGQYNEQFF. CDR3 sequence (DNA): TGCGCCAGCAGCCAAGACGGGCGGGGGGGCCAATACAATGAGCAGTTCTTC.

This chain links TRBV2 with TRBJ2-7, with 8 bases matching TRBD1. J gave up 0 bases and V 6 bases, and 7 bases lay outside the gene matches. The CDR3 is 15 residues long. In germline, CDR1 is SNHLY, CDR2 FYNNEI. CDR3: CASRDRDLRSYEQYF. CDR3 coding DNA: TGTGCCAGCAGGGACAGGGATTTGCGCTCCTACGAGCAGTACTTC.

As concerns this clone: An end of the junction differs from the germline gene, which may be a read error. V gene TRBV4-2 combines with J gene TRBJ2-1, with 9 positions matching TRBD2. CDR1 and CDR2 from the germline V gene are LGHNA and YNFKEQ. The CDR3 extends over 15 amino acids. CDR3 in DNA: TGTGCCAGCAGCCAAGATCGCGGGGGGGCCAATGGGCAGTTCTTC. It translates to CASSQDRGGANGQFF.

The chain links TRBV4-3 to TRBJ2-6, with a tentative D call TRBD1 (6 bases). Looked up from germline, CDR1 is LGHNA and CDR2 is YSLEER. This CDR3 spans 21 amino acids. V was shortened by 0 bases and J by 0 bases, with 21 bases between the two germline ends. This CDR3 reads CASSQDTRNREKSSGANVLTF. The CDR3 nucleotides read TGCGCCAGCAGCCAAGATACGAGAAACAGGGAAAAATCCTCTGGGGCCAACGTCCTGACTTTC.

The CDR3 sequence: CASSSLGPGLAGGLGDNEQFF. CDR3 coding DNA: TGTGCCAGCAGCTCCCTCGGCCCAGGACTAGCGGGAGGGCTGGGGGACAATGAGCAGTTCTTC. The V gene is TRBV28, the J gene TRBJ2-1, with 15 bases lining up with TRBD2. This CDR3 spans 21 amino acids. Germline V gene lookup returns CDR1 MDHEN and CDR2 SYDVKM. J was trimmed by 5 bases and V by 6 bases; bases with no gene match: 20.

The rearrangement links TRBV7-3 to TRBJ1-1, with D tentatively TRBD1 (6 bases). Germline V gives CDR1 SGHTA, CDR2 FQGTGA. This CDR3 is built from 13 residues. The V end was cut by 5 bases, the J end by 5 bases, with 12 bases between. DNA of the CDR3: TGTGCCAGCAGCGTTACAGGGCGGACTGAAGCTTTCTTT. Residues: CASSVTGRTEAFF.

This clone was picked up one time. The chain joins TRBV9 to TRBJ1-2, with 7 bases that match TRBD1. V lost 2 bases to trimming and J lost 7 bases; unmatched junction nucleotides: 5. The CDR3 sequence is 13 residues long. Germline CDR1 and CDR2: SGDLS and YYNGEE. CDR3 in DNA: TGTGCCAGCAGCGTGGGGCAGGGGGTTGGCTACACCTTC. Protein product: CASSVGQGVGYTF.

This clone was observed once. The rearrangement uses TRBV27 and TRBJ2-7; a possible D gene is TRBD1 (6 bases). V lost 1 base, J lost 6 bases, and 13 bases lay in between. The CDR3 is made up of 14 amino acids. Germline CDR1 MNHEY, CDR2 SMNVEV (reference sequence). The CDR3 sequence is CASSLFGQSAEQYF. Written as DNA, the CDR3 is TGTGCCAGCAGTTTATTCGGACAGAGCGCCGAGCAGTACTTC.

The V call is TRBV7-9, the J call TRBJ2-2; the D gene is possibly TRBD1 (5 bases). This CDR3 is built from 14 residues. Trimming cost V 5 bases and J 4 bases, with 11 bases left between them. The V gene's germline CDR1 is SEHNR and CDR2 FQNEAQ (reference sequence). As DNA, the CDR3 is TGTGCCAGCAGCCTAAGGGGATCCACCGGGGAGCTGTTTTTT. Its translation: CASSLRGSTGELFF.

The CDR3 loop is CATSSHQGEVVNQPQHF. As DNA, the CDR3 is TGTGCCACCAGCAGTCACCAGGGGGAGGTTGTCAATCAGCCCCAGCATTTT. This chain uses TRBV15 with TRBJ1-5; 7 bases line up with TRBD1. J gave up 3 bases and V 3 bases, and 11 bases lay outside the gene matches. CDR1 is LNHNV and CDR2 is YYDKDF in the germline V gene (reference sequence). This CDR3 is 17 amino acids long.

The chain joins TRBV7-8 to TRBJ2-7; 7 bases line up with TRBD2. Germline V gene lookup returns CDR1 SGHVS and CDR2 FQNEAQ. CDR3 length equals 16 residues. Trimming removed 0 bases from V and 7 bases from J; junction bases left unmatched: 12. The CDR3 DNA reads TGTGCCAGCAGCTTAGCGCGGGGGACGGACCGCTTGGAGCAGTACTTC. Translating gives CASSLARGTDRLEQYF.

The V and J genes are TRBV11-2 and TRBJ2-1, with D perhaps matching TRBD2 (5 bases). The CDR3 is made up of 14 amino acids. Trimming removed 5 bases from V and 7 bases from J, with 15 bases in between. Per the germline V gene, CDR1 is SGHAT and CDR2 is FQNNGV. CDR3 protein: CASSRSRRRNEQFF. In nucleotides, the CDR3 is TGTGCCAGCAGCCGGTCGCGACGGAGGAATGAGCAGTTCTTC. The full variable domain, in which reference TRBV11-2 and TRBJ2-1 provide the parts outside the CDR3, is EAGVAQSPRYKIIEKRQSVAFWCNPISGHATLYWYQQILGQGPKLLIQFQNNGVVDDSQLPKDRFSAERLKGVDSTLKIQPAKLEDSAVYLCASSRSRRRNEQFFGPGTRLTVL.

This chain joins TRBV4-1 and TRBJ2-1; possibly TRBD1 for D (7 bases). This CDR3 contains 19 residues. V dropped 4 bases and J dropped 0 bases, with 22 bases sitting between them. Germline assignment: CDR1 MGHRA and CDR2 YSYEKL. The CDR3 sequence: CASSPSGGGLGSSYNEQFF. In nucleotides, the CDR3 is TGCGCCAGCAGCCCCAGCGGAGGGGGCCTAGGGAGCTCCTACAATGAGCAGTTCTTC.

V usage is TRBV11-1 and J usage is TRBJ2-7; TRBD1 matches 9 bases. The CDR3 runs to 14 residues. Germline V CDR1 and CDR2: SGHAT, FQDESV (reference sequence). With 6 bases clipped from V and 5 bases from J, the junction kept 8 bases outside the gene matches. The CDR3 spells CASSRDRVGDEQYF. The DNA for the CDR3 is TGTGCCAGCAGTCGGGACAGGGTGGGCGACGAGCAGTACTTC.

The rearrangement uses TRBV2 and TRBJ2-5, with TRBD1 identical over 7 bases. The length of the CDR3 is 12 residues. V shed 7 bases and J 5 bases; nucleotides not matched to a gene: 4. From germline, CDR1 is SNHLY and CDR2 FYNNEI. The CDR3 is CASKGGHETQYF. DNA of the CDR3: TGTGCCAGCAAAGGGGGCCATGAGACCCAGTACTTC.

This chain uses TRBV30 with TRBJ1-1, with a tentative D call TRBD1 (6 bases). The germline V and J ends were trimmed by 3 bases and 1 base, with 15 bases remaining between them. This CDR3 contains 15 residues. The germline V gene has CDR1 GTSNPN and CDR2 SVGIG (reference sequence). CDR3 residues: CAWRGVGGENTEAFF. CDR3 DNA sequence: TGTGCCTGGAGGGGCGTAGGGGGGGAGAACACTGAAGCTTTCTTT. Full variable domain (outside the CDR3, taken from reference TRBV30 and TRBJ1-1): SQTIHQWPATLVQPVGSPLSLECTVEGTSNPNLYWYRQAAGRGLQLLFYSVGIGQISSEVPQNLSASRPQDRQFILSSKKLLLSDSGFYLCAWRGVGGENTEAFFGQGTRLTVV.

The CDR3: CASSQGGQGAVGYTF. The CDR3 nucleotides read TGCGCCAGCAGCCAAGGGGGACAGGGGGCTGTGGGCTACACCTTC. The chain couples TRBV4-3 to TRBJ1-2; 12 bases are a match to TRBD1. Trimming cost V 1 base and J 8 bases; bases outside gene matches: 5. There are 15 residues in the CDR3. Looked up from germline, CDR1 is LGHNA and CDR2 is YSLEER.

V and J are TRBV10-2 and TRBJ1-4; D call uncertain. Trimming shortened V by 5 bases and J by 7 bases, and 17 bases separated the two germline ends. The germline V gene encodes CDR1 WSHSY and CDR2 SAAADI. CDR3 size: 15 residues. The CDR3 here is CASSSSREMSEKLFF. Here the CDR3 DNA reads TGCGCCAGCAGTTCTTCACGGGAGATGAGTGAAAAACTGTTTTTT.

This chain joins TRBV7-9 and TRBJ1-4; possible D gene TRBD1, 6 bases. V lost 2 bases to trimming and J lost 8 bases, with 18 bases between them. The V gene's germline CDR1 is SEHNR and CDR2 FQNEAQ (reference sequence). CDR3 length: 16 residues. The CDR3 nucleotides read TGTGCCAGCAGCTTAATCGTCCGGGGTGGACAGGAAAAACTGTTTTTT. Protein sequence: CASSLIVRGGQEKLFF.